The 22 T cell receptor beta chains in this list originate from one sample, sequenced in a study of cytomegalovirus exposure and HLA in healthy donors. PCR amplification relied on 60 Vbeta primers (plus 13 Jbeta primers). Measured with immunoSEQ multiplex PCR; TCRdb has only the in-frame clones, and not every one. The profile shows roughly 100,000 clones, roughly an eighth of them singletons. Specimen: PBMCs. Receptor source: a man in his forties or fifties in good health and CMV-seropositive.

The chain joins TRBV12-5 to TRBJ2-7; 8 bases agree with TRBD2. V lost 0 bases and J lost 2; bases outside the gene matches: 6. This CDR3 spans 16 amino acids. Germline values: CDR1 LGHNT, CDR2 FRNRAP. The CDR3 DNA follows: TGTGCTAGTGGTTTGGTACTGGGACTAGATCCCTACGAGCAGTACTTC. Translation gives CASGLVLGLDPYEQYF.

This clone was recorded at least ten times. Compared with germline, one end of the junction differs, possibly owing to a read error. This specimen includes other DNA sequences encoding the same CDR3. This chain connects TRBV6-1 to TRBJ2-2; the match to TRBD2 covers 7 bases. Germline values: CDR1 MNHNS, CDR2 SASEGT. The CDR3 covers 16 residues. CDR3 amino acids: CASSESGQGGTGELFF. Here the CDR3 DNA reads TGCGCCAGCAGTGAGTCTGGGCAGGGAGGGACCGGGGAGCTGTTTTTT.

The chain carries TRBV29-1 and TRBJ2-1; 16 bases line up with TRBD2. The CDR3 has 23 residues. The junction had 24 bases not matched to a gene; V was cut back by 5 bases and J by 2 bases. Looked up from germline, CDR1 is SQVTM and CDR2 is ANQGSEA. The CDR3 here is CSVQGARDYPGTSGRAPYNEQFF. In nucleotides, the CDR3 is TGCAGCGTTCAAGGGGCCAGAGACTATCCCGGGACTAGCGGGAGGGCCCCCTACAATGAGCAGTTCTTC.

This clone has more than one count but fewer than ten. As DNA, the CDR3 is TGCGCCAGCAGCGGGACTAGCGAGCCCGGGGAGCTGTTTTTT. It yields the protein CASSGTSEPGELFF. V and J are TRBV5-1 and TRBJ2-2; 10 bases match TRBD2. This CDR3 contains 14 residues. CDR1 is SGHRS and CDR2 is YFSETQ in the germline V gene. V was pared by 4 bases and J by 6 bases, with 3 bases of the junction left unmatched.

This clone was detected only a few times. The J gene is TRBJ1-1, the V gene TRBV14; 8 nucleotides align to TRBD1. This CDR3 spans 15 amino acids. Per germline, CDR1 SGHDN and CDR2 FVKESK. Trimming took 4 bases from V and 5 from J; bases not matched to a gene: 9. DNA for the CDR3: TGTGCCAGCAGCCTGGCAGGGGGCCGGGGAACTGAAGCTTTCTTT. It is translated as CASSLAGGRGTEAFF.

This clone has only a few counts. The chain uses TRBV6-1 and TRBJ2-7, with 7 bases fitting TRBD1. The CDR3 is 14 residues long. Germline V gene sequence: CDR1 MNHNS, CDR2 SASEGT. Trimming removed 5 bases from V and 2 bases from J; junction bases left unmatched: 6. The CDR3 loop is CASSPRQGTYEQYF. In DNA, the CDR3 is TGTGCCAGCAGTCCCAGACAGGGTACCTACGAGCAGTACTTC.

V and J are TRBV19 and TRBJ2-1; 9 nucleotides match TRBD1. With 5 bases clipped from V and 8 bases from J, the junction kept 7 bases outside the gene matches. The CDR3 is 14 residues long. Germline V lookup: CDR1 LNHDA, CDR2 SQIVND (reference sequence). CDR3 sequence reads: CASSAGTGFDEQFF. The DNA for the CDR3 is TGTGCCAGTAGTGCAGGGACAGGGTTCGATGAGCAGTTCTTC.

This clone came up a few times. The rearrangement joins TRBV7-9 to TRBJ2-2, with a weak D call TRBD1 (5 bases). Germline V gene data show CDR1 as SEHNR and CDR2 as FQNEAQ (reference sequence). V was clipped by 5 bases and J by 7 bases, with 17 bases between them. The CDR3 runs 15 residues. CDR3 in DNA: TGTGCCAGCAGCCCTGCGAATCAGGGTCGCGGGGAGCTGTTTTTT. It yields the protein CASSPANQGRGELFF.

This clone was seen more than once but under ten times. This sequence joins TRBV5-1 and TRBJ2-3, with a weak D call TRBD2 (6 bases). The CDR3 loop spans 15 amino acids. The V end was cut by 0 bases, the J end by 1 base, with 9 bases between. Germline loops: CDR1 SGHRS, CDR2 YFSETQ. The CDR3 loop is CASSLAGAGTDTQYF. The CDR3 DNA reads as TGCGCCAGCAGCTTGGCGGGAGCCGGCACAGATACGCAGTATTTT.

This clone was counted only a few times. J is TRBJ1-2 and V is TRBV2; 7 bases fit TRBD1. The CDR3 extends over 12 amino acids. CDR1 is SNHLY and CDR2 is FYNNEI in the germline V gene. Losses at the gene ends were 8 bases for V and 11 bases for J; bases not matched to a gene: 11. The chain's CDR3 is CASFSGTADYTF. CDR3 in DNA: TGTGCCAGCTTTTCCGGGACAGCCGATTACACCTTC.

This clone was detected a few times. The V and J genes are TRBV29-1 and TRBJ2-7, with 9 bases fitting TRBD1. With 0 bases clipped from V and 6 bases from J, the junction kept 3 bases outside the gene matches. The CDR3 spans 13 residues. Germline assignment: CDR1 SQVTM and CDR2 ANQGSEA. The CDR3 protein is CSVEEQGAGEQYF. CDR3 nucleotide sequence: TGCAGCGTTGAAGAACAGGGGGCCGGCGAGCAGTACTTC.

The rearrangement links TRBV19 to TRBJ2-7, with D maybe TRBD1 (6 bases). Germline-derived CDR1 and CDR2 are LNHDA and SQIVND (reference sequence). V was cut by 5 bases and J by 4 bases, with 18 bases left in between. CDR3 size: 15 residues. The CDR3, as DNA: TGTGCCAGTAGTGACCCCGGGACACCCGTTTACGAGCAGTACTTC. This codes for CASSDPGTPVYEQYF.

The chain combines TRBV4-2 with TRBJ1-1; D gene uncertain. The germline gives CDR1 LGHNA, CDR2 YNFKEQ. CDR3 length: 14 amino acids. The V gene lost 3 bases and the J gene lost 2 bases, with 10 bases spanning the gap. CDR3 protein: CASSQSRGNTEAFF. CDR3 DNA sequence: TGTGCCAGCAGCCAGTCCCGAGGCAACACTGAAGCTTTCTTT.

The V gene is TRBV4-2, the J gene TRBJ2-3; 10 positions agree with TRBD2. The J segment lost 5 bases and the V segment lost 4 bases, leaving 9 bases of the junction unmatched. CDR1 LGHNA and CDR2 YNFKEQ come from the germline V gene. There are 16 residues in the CDR3. CDR3 loop: CASSRSTSGMVDTQYF. The CDR3 coding sequence is TGTGCCAGCAGCCGGTCTACTAGCGGGATGGTAGATACGCAGTATTTT.

The chain has TRBV11-2 and TRBJ2-7, with D uncertain. CDR1 SGHAT and CDR2 FQNNGV come from the germline V gene. The CDR3 covers 15 residues. V shed 1 base and J shed 3 bases, with 13 bases lying between them. The CDR3 DNA sequence: TGTGCCAGCAGCTTAGGAGTTGATCCGTTCTACGAGCAGTACTTC. Its translation: CASSLGVDPFYEQYF. The full variable domain, in which reference TRBV11-2 and TRBJ2-7 provide the parts outside the CDR3, is EAGVAQSPRYKIIEKRQSVAFWCNPISGHATLYWYQQILGQGPKLLIQFQNNGVVDDSQLPKDRFSAERLKGVDSTLKIQPAKLEDSAVYLCASSLGVDPFYEQYFGPGTRLTVT.

This chain joins TRBV7-8 and TRBJ1-3, with a tentative D call TRBD1 (6 bases). The CDR3 contains 18 residues. Trimming pared 5 bases from V and 0 bases from J, leaving 20 bases between. The germline gives CDR1 SGHVS, CDR2 FQNEAQ. The CDR3 bases are TGTGCCAGCAGCCTTGAACAGGCGACAGGCTTCTCTGGAAACACCATATATTTT. This sequence encodes CASSLEQATGFSGNTIYF.

This clone was counted only a few times. The chain couples TRBV7-8 to TRBJ1-4; 9 nucleotides match TRBD1. J gave up 4 bases and V 3 bases, and 6 bases lay outside the gene matches. This CDR3 region has 16 residues. The germline CDR1 and CDR2 sequences are SGHVS and FQNEAQ. In nucleotides, the CDR3 is TGTGCCAGCAGCTTGTCCCGGGACAGGGTTAATGAAAAACTGTTTTTT. Its translation: CASSLSRDRVNEKLFF.

This clone was detected a few times. V and J are TRBV14 and TRBJ1-3, with D uncertain. The CDR3 extends over 14 amino acids. V shed 1 base and J shed 0 bases, with 4 bases lying between them. Germline V lookup: CDR1 SGHDN, CDR2 FVKESK. The CDR3 bases are TGTGCCAGCAGCCAAGTCATCTCTGGAAACACCATATATTTT. Amino acids: CASSQVISGNTIYF.

This clone has more than one count but fewer than ten. This chain joins TRBV19 and TRBJ2-7; no reliable D call. The CDR3 loop spans 15 amino acids. Germline V gene sequence: CDR1 LNHDA, CDR2 SQIVND (reference sequence). Trimming shortened V by 3 bases and J by 6 bases, and 18 bases separated the two germline ends. CDR3 bases: TGTGCCAGTAGTATCTCGGCAGGTCGTGCGCGCGAGCAGTACTTC. It encodes CASSISAGRAREQYF.

The rearrangement joins TRBV19 to TRBJ2-7; 7 bases are shared with TRBD1. Germline V CDR1 and CDR2: LNHDA, SQIVND (reference sequence). With V trimmed by 7 bases and J by 0 bases, 6 bases remained unmatched. The CDR3 spans 14 residues. The CDR3 DNA follows: TGTGCCAGTATGGACAGGCCCCCCTCCTACGAGCAGTACTTC. It encodes CASMDRPPSYEQYF.

This clone was found a few times. The J gene is TRBJ2-1, the V gene TRBV15; 8 nucleotides agree with TRBD2. CDR3 length: 17 amino acids. CDR1 is LNHNV, CDR2 YYDKDF, per germline (reference sequence). V was clipped by 0 bases and J by 4 bases; unmatched bases: 8. The CDR3 protein is CATSRDLSGSKYNEQFF. CDR3 coding DNA: TGTGCCACCAGCAGAGATCTGAGCGGGAGTAAGTACAATGAGCAGTTCTTC.

The chain has TRBV7-2 and TRBJ1-1; 8 bases map to TRBD1. Germline values: CDR1 SGHTA, CDR2 FQGNSA. With V trimmed by 4 bases and J by 10 bases, 11 bases remained unmatched. The CDR3 runs 14 residues. CDR3: CASSSKDREYRAFF. CDR3 DNA sequence: TGTGCCAGCAGCTCAAAGGACAGGGAGTATAGAGCTTTCTTT.